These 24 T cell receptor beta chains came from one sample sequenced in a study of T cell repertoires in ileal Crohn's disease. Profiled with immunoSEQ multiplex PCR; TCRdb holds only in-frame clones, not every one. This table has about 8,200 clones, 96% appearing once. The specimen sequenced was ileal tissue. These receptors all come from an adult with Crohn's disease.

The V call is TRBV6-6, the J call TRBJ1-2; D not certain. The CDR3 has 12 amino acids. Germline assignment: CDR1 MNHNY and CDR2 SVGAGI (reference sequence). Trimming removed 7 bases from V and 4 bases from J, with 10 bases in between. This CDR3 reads CASNLRGYGYTF. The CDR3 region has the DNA TGTGCCAGCAATCTCCGGGGCTATGGCTACACCTTC.

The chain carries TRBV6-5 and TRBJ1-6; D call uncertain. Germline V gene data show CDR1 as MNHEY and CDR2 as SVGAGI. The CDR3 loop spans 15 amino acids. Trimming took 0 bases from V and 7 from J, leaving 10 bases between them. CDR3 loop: CASSYSNSPNSPLHF. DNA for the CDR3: TGTGCCAGCAGTTACTCGAACAGCCCGAATTCACCCCTCCACTTT.

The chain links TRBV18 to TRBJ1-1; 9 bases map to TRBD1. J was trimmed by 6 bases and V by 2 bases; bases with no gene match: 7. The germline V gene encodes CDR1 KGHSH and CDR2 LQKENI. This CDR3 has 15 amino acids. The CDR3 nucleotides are TGTGCCAGCTCACCATACAACAGGGGGCAGGCTGAAGCTTTCTTT. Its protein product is CASSPYNRGQAEAFF.

In nucleotides, the CDR3 is TGCAGCGCACGACAGGGGGGTGGCACTGAAGCTTTCTTT. Protein sequence: CSARQGGGTEAFF. The V call is TRBV29-1, the J call TRBJ1-1, with TRBD1 matching over 9 bases. Germline loops: CDR1 SQVTM, CDR2 ANQGSEA. The CDR3 is 13 residues long. Unmatched junction bases numbered 7, after V lost 7 bases and J lost 4 bases.

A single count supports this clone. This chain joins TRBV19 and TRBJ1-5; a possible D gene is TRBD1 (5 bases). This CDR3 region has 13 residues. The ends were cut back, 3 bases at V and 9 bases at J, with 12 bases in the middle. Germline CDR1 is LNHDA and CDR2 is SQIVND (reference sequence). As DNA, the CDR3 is TGTGCCAGTAGTATTCAAAGTCAGGGGCCCCAGCATTTT. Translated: CASSIQSQGPQHF. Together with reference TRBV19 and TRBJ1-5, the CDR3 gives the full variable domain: DGGITQSPKYLFRKEGQNVTLSCEQNLNHDAMYWYRQDPGQGLRLIYYSQIVNDFQKGDIAEGYSVSREKKESFPLTVTSAQKNPTAFYLCASSIQSQGPQHFGDGTRLSIL.

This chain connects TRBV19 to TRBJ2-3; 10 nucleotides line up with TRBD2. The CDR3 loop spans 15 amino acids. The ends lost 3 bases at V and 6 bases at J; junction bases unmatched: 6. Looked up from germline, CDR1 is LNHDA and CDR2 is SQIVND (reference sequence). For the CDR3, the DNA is TGTGCCAGTAGTATCTTAGCGGGGGGCCGGGATACGCAGTATTTT. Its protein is CASSILAGGRDTQYF.

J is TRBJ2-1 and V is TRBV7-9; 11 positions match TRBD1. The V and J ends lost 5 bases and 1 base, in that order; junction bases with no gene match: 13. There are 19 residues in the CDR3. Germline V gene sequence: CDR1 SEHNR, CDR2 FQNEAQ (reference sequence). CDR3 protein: CASSLLVGQGVFSYNEQFF. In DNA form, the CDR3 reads TGTGCCAGCAGCCTGTTGGTGGGACAGGGGGTCTTTTCCTACAATGAGCAGTTCTTC. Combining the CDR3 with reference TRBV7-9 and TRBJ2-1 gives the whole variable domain DTGVSQNPRHKITKRGQNVTFRCDPISEHNRLYWYRQTLGQGPEFLTYFQNEAQLEKSRLLSDRFSAERPKGSFSTLEIQRTEQGDSAMYLCASSLLVGQGVFSYNEQFFGPGTRLTVL.

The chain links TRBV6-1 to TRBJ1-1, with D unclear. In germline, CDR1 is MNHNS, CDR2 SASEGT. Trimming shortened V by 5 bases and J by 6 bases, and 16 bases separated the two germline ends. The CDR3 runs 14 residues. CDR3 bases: TGTGCCAGCAGTTTCTCGGCGAGAGGGTCTGAAGCTTTCTTT. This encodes CASSFSARGSEAFF.

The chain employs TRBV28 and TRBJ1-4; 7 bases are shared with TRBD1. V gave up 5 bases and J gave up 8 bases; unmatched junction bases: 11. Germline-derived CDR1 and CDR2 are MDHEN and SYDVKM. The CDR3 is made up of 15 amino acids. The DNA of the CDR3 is TGTGCCAGCAGTGCGTTGCAGGGGGAAAGAGAAAAACTGTTTTTT. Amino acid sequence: CASSALQGEREKLFF.

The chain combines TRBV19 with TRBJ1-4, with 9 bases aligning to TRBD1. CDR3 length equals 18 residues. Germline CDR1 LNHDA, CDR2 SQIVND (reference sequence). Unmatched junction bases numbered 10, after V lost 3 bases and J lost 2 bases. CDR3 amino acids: CASSMNRRQGVTNEKLFF. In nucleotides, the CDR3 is TGTGCCAGTAGTATGAATCGGAGACAGGGGGTGACTAATGAAAAACTGTTTTTT.

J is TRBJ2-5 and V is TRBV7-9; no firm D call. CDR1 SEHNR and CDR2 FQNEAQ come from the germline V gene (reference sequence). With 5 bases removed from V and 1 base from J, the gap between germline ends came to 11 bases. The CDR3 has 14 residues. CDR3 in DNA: TGTGCCAGCAGCCTAAGCACGATCCAAGAGACCCAGTACTTC. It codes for CASSLSTIQETQYF.

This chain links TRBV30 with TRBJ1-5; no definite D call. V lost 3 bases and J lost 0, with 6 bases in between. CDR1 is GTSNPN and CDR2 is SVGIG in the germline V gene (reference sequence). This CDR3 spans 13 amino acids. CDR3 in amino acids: CAWRQDSNQPQHF. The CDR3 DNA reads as TGTGCCTGGAGGCAGGATAGCAATCAGCCCCAGCATTTT.

In DNA form, the CDR3 reads TGTGCCAGCAGCCCTCAGCGGGGAGGCACAGATACGCAGTATTTT. Translated, it gives CASSPQRGGTDTQYF. The genes are TRBV7-6 and TRBJ2-3, with TRBD2 matching 7 bases. Germline CDR1 reads SGHVS; CDR2 reads FNYEAQ. CDR3 length: 15 amino acids. Unmatched junction bases numbered 6, after V lost 5 bases and J lost 1 base.

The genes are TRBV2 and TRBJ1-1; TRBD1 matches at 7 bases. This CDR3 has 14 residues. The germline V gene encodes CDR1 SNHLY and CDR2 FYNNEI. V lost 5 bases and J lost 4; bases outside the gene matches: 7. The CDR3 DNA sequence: TGTGCCAGCAGTACCACCGGGACAGCCACTGAAGCTTTCTTT. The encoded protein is CASSTTGTATEAFF.

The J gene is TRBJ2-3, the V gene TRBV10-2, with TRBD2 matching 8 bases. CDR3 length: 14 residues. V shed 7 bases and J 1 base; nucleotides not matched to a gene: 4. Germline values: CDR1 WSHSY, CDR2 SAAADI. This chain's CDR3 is CASIPGGGTDTQYF. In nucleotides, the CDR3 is TGCGCCAGCATTCCCGGGGGGGGCACAGATACGCAGTATTTT.

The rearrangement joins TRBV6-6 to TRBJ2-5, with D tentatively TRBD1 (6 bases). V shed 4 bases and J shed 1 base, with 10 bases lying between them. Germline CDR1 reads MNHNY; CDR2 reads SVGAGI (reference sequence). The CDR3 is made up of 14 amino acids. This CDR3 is CASSSRQAQETQYF. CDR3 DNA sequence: TGTGCCAGCAGTTCTAGACAGGCCCAAGAGACCCAGTACTTC.

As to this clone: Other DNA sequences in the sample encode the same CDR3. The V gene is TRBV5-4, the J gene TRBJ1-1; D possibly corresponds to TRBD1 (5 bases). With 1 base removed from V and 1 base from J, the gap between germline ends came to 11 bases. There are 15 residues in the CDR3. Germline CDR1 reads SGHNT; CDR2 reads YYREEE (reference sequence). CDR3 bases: TGTGCCAGCAGCTTGACAGGTTGGGGGAACACTGAAGCTTTCTTT. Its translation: CASSLTGWGNTEAFF.

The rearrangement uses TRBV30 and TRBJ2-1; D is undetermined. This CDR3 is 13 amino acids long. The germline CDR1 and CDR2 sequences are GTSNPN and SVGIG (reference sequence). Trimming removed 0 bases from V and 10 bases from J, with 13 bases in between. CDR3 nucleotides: TGTGCCTGGAGTGTACAGCTAAACTCCGAGCAGTTCTTC. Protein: CAWSVQLNSEQFF.

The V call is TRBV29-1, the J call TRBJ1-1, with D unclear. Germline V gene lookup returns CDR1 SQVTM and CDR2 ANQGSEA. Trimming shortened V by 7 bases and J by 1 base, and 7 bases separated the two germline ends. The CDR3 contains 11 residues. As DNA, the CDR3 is TGCAGCGGTAGTTGGAACACTGAAGCTTTCTTT. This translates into CSGSWNTEAFF.

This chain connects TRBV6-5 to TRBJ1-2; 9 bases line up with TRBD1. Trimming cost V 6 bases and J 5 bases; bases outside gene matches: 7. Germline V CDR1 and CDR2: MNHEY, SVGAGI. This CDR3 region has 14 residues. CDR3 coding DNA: TGTGCCAGCAGGGGAAGACAGGGGGGTTATGGCTACACCTTC. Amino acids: CASRGRQGGYGYTF.

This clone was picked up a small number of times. The CDR3 bases are TGCGCCAGCAGCCCGGGGGGAGGGAGGGAAGCTTTCTTT. Translating it yields CASSPGGGREAFF. This sequence joins TRBV5-1 and TRBJ1-1; a weak D match, TRBD1 (5 bases). The germline gives CDR1 SGHRS, CDR2 YFSETQ. V gave up 4 bases and J gave up 8 bases, with 15 bases separating them. This CDR3 is built from 13 residues. Full variable domain (remainder filled in from reference TRBV5-1 and TRBJ1-1): KAGVTQTPRYLIKTRGQQVTLSCSPISGHRSVSWYQQTPGQGLQFLFEYFSETQRNKGNFPGRFSGRQFSNSRSEMNVSTLELGDSALYLCASSPGGGREAFFGQGTRLTVV.

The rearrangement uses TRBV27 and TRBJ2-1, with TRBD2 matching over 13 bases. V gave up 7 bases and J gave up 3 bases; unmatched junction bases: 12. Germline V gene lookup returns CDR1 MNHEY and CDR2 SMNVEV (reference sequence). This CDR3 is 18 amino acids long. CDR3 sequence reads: CASTTNRLAGGLYNEQFF. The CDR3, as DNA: TGTGCCAGCACCACGAATAGACTAGCGGGGGGACTCTACAATGAGCAGTTCTTC.

The CDR3 DNA sequence: TGTGCCAGCAGTTTTTCAGGGCGTGCTGAAGCTTTCTTT. It specifies CASSFSGRAEAFF. J is TRBJ1-1 and V is TRBV28, with D maybe TRBD1 (5 bases). The length of the CDR3 is 13 residues. Germline V CDR1 and CDR2: MDHEN, SYDVKM. The V gene lost 3 bases and the J gene lost 6 bases, with 11 bases spanning the gap.

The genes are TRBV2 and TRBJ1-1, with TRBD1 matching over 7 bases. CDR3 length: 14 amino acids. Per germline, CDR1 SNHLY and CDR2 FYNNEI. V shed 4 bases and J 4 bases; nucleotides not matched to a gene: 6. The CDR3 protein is CASSGSTGPTEAFF. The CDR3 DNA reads TGTGCCAGCAGTGGATCGACAGGGCCCACTGAAGCTTTCTTT. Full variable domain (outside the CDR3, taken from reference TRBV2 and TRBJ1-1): EPEVTQTPSHQVTQMGQEVILRCVPISNHLYFYWYRQILGQKVEFLVSFYNNEISEKSEIFDDQFSVERPDGSNFTLKIRSTKLEDSAMYFCASSGSTGPTEAFFGQGTRLTVV.